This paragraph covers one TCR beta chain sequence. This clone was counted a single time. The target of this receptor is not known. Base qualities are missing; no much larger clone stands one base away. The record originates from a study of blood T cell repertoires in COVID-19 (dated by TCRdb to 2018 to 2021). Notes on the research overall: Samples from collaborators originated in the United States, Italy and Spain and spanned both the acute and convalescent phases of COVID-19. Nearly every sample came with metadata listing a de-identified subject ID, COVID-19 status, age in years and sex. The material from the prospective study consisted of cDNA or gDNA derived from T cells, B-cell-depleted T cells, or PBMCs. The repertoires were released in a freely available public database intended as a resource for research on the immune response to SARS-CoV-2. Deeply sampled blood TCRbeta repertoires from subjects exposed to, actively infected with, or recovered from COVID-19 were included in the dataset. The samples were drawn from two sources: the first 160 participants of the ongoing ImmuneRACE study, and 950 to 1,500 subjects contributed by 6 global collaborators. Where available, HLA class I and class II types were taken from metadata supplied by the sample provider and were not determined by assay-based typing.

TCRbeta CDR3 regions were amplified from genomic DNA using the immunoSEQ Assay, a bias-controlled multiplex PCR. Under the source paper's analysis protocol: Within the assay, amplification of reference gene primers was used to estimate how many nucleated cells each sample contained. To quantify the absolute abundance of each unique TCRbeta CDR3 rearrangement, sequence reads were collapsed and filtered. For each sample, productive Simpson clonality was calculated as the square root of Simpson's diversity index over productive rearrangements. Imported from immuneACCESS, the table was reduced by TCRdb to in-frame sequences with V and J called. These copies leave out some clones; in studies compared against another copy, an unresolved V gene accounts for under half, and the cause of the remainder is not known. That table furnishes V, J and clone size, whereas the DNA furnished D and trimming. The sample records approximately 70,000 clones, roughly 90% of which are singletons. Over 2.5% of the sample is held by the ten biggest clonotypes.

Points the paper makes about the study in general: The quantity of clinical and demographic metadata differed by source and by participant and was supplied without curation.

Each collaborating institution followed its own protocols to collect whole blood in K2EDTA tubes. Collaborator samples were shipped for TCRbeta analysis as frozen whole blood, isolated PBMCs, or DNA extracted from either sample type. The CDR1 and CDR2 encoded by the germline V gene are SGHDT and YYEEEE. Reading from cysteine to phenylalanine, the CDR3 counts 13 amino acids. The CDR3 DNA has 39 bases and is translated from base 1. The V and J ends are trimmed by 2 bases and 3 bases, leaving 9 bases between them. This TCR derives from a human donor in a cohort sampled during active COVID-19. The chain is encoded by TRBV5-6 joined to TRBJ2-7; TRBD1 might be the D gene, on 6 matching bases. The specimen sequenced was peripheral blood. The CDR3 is CASSFSGVYEQYF. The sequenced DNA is TGTGCCAGCAGCTTTTCAGGGGTCTACGAGCAGTACTTC.